The present T cell receptor (beta chain) was sequenced within a study of blood T cell repertoires in COVID-19. Overall study: Researchers got acute and convalescent COVID-19 samples from the United States, Italy and Spain.

To note about this clone: The same CDR3 arises from other DNA sequences in this sample as well.

Authors' methods: Researchers report that nucleated cell counts were estimated from reference gene primer amplification. Repertoires were generated with immunoSEQ multiplex PCR, while TCRdb's copy carries only in-frame clones and drops some. The V and J calls and clone size are taken from that table; D and trimming were inferred from the DNA. The sample includes some 49,000 clones, over 65% of them seen just once. V lost 1 base to trimming and J lost 2 bases; unmatched junction nucleotides: 3. The CDR3 consists of 16 residues. The germline gives CDR1 SGHTA, CDR2 FQGNSA. The sequence was collected from a human donor in a cohort sampled during active COVID-19. The chain is built from TRBV7-2 and TRBJ2-5; 11 nucleotides line up with TRBD2. Sequenced input: peripheral blood. The DNA of the CDR3 is TGTGCCAGCAGCTTAGGGTTAGCGGGGGGGCAAGAGACCCAGTACTTC. Encoded protein: CASSLGLAGGQETQYF.